This T cell receptor (beta chain) was obtained from a study of cytomegalovirus exposure and HLA in healthy donors. The PCR contained 60 Vbeta and 13 Jbeta primers. Only in-frame clones appear in the TCRdb table, and some are missing; sequencing was by immunoSEQ multiplex PCR. This table holds some 150,000 clones, around 79% found once. Germline loops: CDR1 SGHRS, CDR2 YFSETQ. This CDR3 has 15 amino acids. V gave up 4 bases and J gave up 0 bases, with 12 bases separating them. Findings and limits, study-wide: It was taken for granted in presence/absence analyses that sequencing depth across donors was roughly uniform. In a later analysis, an Asian-associated ancestry cluster reportedly showed fewer N-insertions than the roughly 730-donor mean. The sole available immune exposure information was CMV serostatus. Analysis was carried out at a later point, and it linked a missense DCLRE1C variant to TCR beta V- and J-gene trimming.

Details on this clone: The antigen is not known.

Material for sequencing was PBMCs. This rearrangement joins TRBV5-1 to TRBJ2-3, with unresolved D. The sequence derives from a man aged 45 to 65 in good health and CMV-seropositive. The CDR3 sequence is CASSPLSSSTDTQYF. The CDR3 DNA sequence: TGCGCCAGCAGCCCCTTGAGTTCCAGCACAGATACGCAGTATTTT.